The clone carrying this T cell receptor beta chain is medium-sized within its sample. Antigen unknown. The CDR3 end lies 3 residues beyond the end of the read and is filled in from the germline J gene. The length of the CDR3 is 15 residues. CDR1 and CDR2 (germline): GTSNPN, SVGIG (reference sequence). V lost 4 bases to trimming and J lost 4 bases, with 19 bases between them. Sequencing used immunoSEQ multiplex PCR; TCRdb keeps in-frame clones, though not all of them. This sample carries fewer than 40,000 clones, none of them present only once. The data are from a study of T cell clonality in common variable immunodeficiency. Study observations and caveats: Fewer deletions and N-nucleotide insertions were reportedly seen in common variable immunodeficiency TCR beta sequences. CVID subjects had higher TCRbeta clonality than healthy controls, most marked in about a third.

CVID subjects were some 15 female and some 28 male, aged roughly 8 to 64. Replacement immunoglobulin had been given to every CVID subject for at least one year. Blood samples were heparinized, about 4.5 to 8.5 ml per donor. The chain links TRBV30 to TRBJ1-1; tentatively, D is TRBD1 (6 bases). The receptor was derived from a human donor with common variable immunodeficiency. The source material was peripheral blood mononuclear cells. CDR3 bases read: TGTGCCTGGAAATTCGTGGGGGCGCCTATCACTGAA. It translates to CAWKFVGAPITE. The whole CDR3 reads CAWKFVGAPITEAFF. Looking up the rest from reference TRBV30 and TRBJ1-1 gives the full variable domain: SQTIHQWPATLVQPVGSPLSLECTVEGTSNPNLYWYRQAAGRGLQLLFYSVGIGQISSEVPQNLSASRPQDRQFILSSKKLLLSDSGFYLCAWKFVGAPITEAFFGQGTRLTVV.